This T cell receptor (beta chain) was identified during a study of CD8 T cells in ankylosing spondylitis. Notes on the study in general: Significantly higher representation of disease-linked clones was reported for matched ankylosing spondylitis synovial fluid.

The sample holds many counts of this clonotype. Its antigen remains unknown. TCRdb reprocessed the 5' RACE reads with MiXCR, giving one entry per CDR3 protein. The sample yields nearly 350,000 distinct CDR3 sequences, roughly 15% seen once. CDR3 size: 14 residues. Trimming cost V 5 bases and J 5 bases; bases outside gene matches: 2. The source is a male donor with ankylosing spondylitis or in good health (not recorded which). Sequencing was done on a sample of blood, either unsorted or a sorted T cell fraction (not recorded which). The chain combines TRBV12-3 or TRBV12-4 with TRBJ1-6, with 8 bases aligning to TRBD1. This CDR3 is CASSMGQDNSPLHF. The CDR3 nucleotides read TGTGCCAGCAGTATGGGACAGGATAATTCACCCCTCCACTTT.